A single sample gave rise to the 18 T cell receptor beta chains below, sequenced in a study of blood T cell repertoires in COVID-19. Produced via immunoSEQ multiplex PCR; TCRdb's table is partial and in-frame only. The table lists 99,000 or so clones, roughly nine tenths of them singletons. The material sequenced was peripheral blood. The receptors here all came from a human donor in a cohort sampled during active COVID-19.

This clone is a singleton in its sample. The gene calls are TRBV7-9 and TRBJ1-2; TRBD1 matches 7 bases. Germline CDR1 reads SEHNR; CDR2 reads FQNEAQ (reference sequence). CDR3 length: 14 residues. The junction had 7 bases not matched to a gene; V was cut back by 5 bases and J by 4 bases. The CDR3 loop reads CASSPLGQAYGYTF. CDR3 nucleotides: TGTGCCAGCAGCCCTCTTGGACAGGCCTATGGCTACACCTTC. Filled out from reference TRBV7-9 and TRBJ1-2, the complete variable domain reads DTGVSQNPRHKITKRGQNVTFRCDPISEHNRLYWYRQTLGQGPEFLTYFQNEAQLEKSRLLSDRFSAERPKGSFSTLEIQRTEQGDSAMYLCASSPLGQAYGYTFGSGTRLTVV.

V and J are TRBV9 and TRBJ2-1; a possible D gene is TRBD2 (5 bases). This CDR3 is 16 amino acids long. Trimming stripped 2 bases from V and 8 bases from J, with 20 bases between. CDR1 and CDR2 from the germline V gene are SGDLS and YYNGEE. This CDR3 reads CASSVGDGVGRDEQFF. CDR3 sequence (DNA): TGTGCCAGCAGCGTTGGTGACGGGGTTGGTAGGGATGAGCAGTTCTTC.

The J gene is TRBJ2-1, the V gene TRBV4-2; 12 bases align to TRBD2. Germline-derived CDR1 and CDR2 are LGHNA and YNFKEQ. V was clipped by 3 bases and J by 5 bases; unmatched bases: 5. This CDR3 has 16 residues. The CDR3 reads CASSQASGGANNEQFF. The CDR3 DNA sequence: TGTGCCAGCAGCCAGGCTAGCGGGGGGGCTAACAATGAGCAGTTCTTC.

V and J are TRBV10-3 and TRBJ2-5, with D possibly TRBD1 on 6 matching bases. V was shortened by 0 bases and J by 5 bases, with 16 bases between the two germline ends. CDR1 ENHRY and CDR2 SYGVKD come from the germline V gene. There are 16 residues in the CDR3. The CDR3, as DNA: TGTGCCATCAGTGAGTCCGCAGGGGTAGGGGTCGAGACCCAGTACTTC. It is translated as CAISESAGVGVETQYF.

V usage is TRBV18 and J usage is TRBJ1-1; no reliable D call. Germline V gene lookup returns CDR1 KGHSH and CDR2 LQKENI. The V end was cut by 2 bases, the J end by 9 bases, with 13 bases between. The CDR3 spans 13 residues. The CDR3 loop reads CASSPGYGEKAFF. CDR3 bases: TGTGCCAGCTCACCAGGGTATGGGGAGAAAGCTTTCTTT. The full variable domain, completed using reference TRBV18 and TRBJ1-1, is NAGVMQNPRHLVRRRGQEARLRCSPMKGHSHVYWYRQLPEEGLKFMVYLQKENIIDESGMPKERFSAEFPKEGPSILRIQQVVRGDSAAYFCASSPGYGEKAFFGQGTRLTVV.

This clone was picked up a small number of times. This chain links TRBV5-4 with TRBJ2-2; TRBD2 agrees at 13 bases. CDR1 and CDR2 from the germline V gene are SGHNT and YYREEE (reference sequence). V gave up 4 bases and J gave up 7 bases; unmatched junction bases: 4. CDR3 length equals 15 residues. In DNA, the CDR3 is TGTGCCAGCAGCCCCACTAGCGGGGGGGGCGGGGAGCTGTTTTTT. It specifies CASSPTSGGGGELFF.

Concerning this clone itself: Other DNA sequences in the same sample also yield this CDR3. The rearrangement uses TRBV7-2 and TRBJ2-5, with 11 bases lining up with TRBD2. The germline CDR1 and CDR2 sequences are SGHTA and FQGNSA. With V trimmed by 1 base and J by 2 bases, 3 bases remained unmatched. The CDR3 contains 16 residues. The CDR3 DNA reads as TGTGCCAGCAGCTTAGGATTAGCGGGGGGGCAAGAGACCCAGTACTTC. Amino acids: CASSLGLAGGQETQYF.

The chain combines TRBV6-6 with TRBJ2-3; TRBD2 agrees at 8 bases. Germline loops: CDR1 MNHNY, CDR2 SVGAGI (reference sequence). Trimming at V came to 6 bases and at J to 8 bases, leaving 10 bases not matched to a gene. The CDR3 is made up of 14 amino acids. CDR3 residues: CASRPAGVGGTQYF. CDR3 coding DNA: TGTGCCAGCAGACCAGCGGGGGTGGGAGGTACGCAGTATTTT.

This rearrangement joins TRBV6-6 to TRBJ1-5; TRBD1 matches at 10 bases. This CDR3 has 16 residues. Germline CDR1 is MNHNY and CDR2 is SVGAGI (reference sequence). V was clipped by 6 bases and J by 6 bases; unmatched bases: 11. The CDR3 DNA reads as TGTGCCAGCAGATTACCGGGACAGGGGAAGAGTCAGCCCCAGCATTTT. This codes for CASRLPGQGKSQPQHF.

This chain links TRBV28 with TRBJ1-5; D is possibly TRBD1 (5 bases). Germline CDR1 MDHEN, CDR2 SYDVKM. V was clipped by 3 bases and J by 6 bases, with 12 bases between them. CDR3 length: 14 residues. This CDR3 is CASSLGQGSQPQHF. In nucleotides, the CDR3 is TGTGCCAGCAGTTTGGGGCAGGGCTCTCAGCCCCAGCATTTT.

V and J are TRBV15 and TRBJ2-1; TRBD2 matches 7 bases. The CDR3 extends over 18 amino acids. Trimming at V came to 3 bases and at J to 2 bases, leaving 13 bases not matched to a gene. Germline loops: CDR1 LNHNV, CDR2 YYDKDF (reference sequence). CDR3 bases: TGTGCCACCAGCAGTTCGCTAGCGGAAAGACACGCCTACAATGAGCAGTTCTTC. As protein: CATSSSLAERHAYNEQFF.

The chain is built from TRBV5-6 and TRBJ1-2; 12 positions agree with TRBD1. The CDR3 is 15 residues long. Germline-derived CDR1 and CDR2 are SGHDT and YYEEEE. Trimming at V came to 0 bases and at J to 8 bases, leaving 5 bases not matched to a gene. The CDR3 sequence is CASSLELGTGGGYTF. Written as DNA, the CDR3 is TGTGCCAGCAGCTTGGAACTCGGGACAGGGGGCGGCTACACCTTC. Full variable domain (remainder filled in from reference TRBV5-6 and TRBJ1-2): DAGVTQSPTHLIKTRGQQVTLRCSPKSGHDTVSWYQQALGQGPQFIFQYYEEEERQRGNFPDRFSGHQFPNYSSELNVNALLLGDSALYLCASSLELGTGGGYTFGSGTRLTVV.

The chain recombines TRBV2 with TRBJ1-2; D gene uncertain. V dropped 6 bases and J dropped 6 bases, with 17 bases sitting between them. This CDR3 has 14 residues. Per germline, CDR1 SNHLY and CDR2 FYNNEI. The CDR3 DNA reads as TGTGCCAGCAGCCTCGACCCGGGGATCCATGGCTACACCTTC. Protein sequence: CASSLDPGIHGYTF.

The gene calls are TRBV7-6 and TRBJ2-7; D is perhaps TRBD1 (6 bases). Per the germline V gene, CDR1 is SGHVS and CDR2 is FNYEAQ. The CDR3 spans 13 residues. V lost 1 base and J 6 bases, leaving 10 bases between the germline ends. CDR3 coding DNA: TGTGCCAGCAGCTTAGGAACAGGGTTCGAGCAGTACTTC. Residues: CASSLGTGFEQYF.

This chain links TRBV4-1 with TRBJ2-7; tentative D call: TRBD2 (6 bases). V lost 0 bases and J 3 bases, leaving 18 bases between the germline ends. The germline CDR1 and CDR2 sequences are MGHRA and YSYEKL. CDR3 length: 17 amino acids. The CDR3 nucleotides are TGCGCCAGCAGCCAAGAACCGTCGGGGCAGGGACTCTACGAGCAGTACTTC. Its protein product is CASSQEPSGQGLYEQYF.

The chain employs TRBV10-3 and TRBJ2-5; D is uncertain. V was cut by 0 bases and J by 1 base, with 6 bases left in between. The germline V gene encodes CDR1 ENHRY and CDR2 SYGVKD. CDR3 length: 14 amino acids. For the CDR3, the DNA is TGTGCCATCAGTGAGTCGGCCTTCCAAGAGACCCAGTACTTC. Protein sequence: CAISESAFQETQYF.

Here the CDR3 reads CAISDPGQGATNYGYTF. The CDR3 DNA reads TGTGCCATCAGTGACCCGGGACAGGGGGCGACTAACTATGGCTACACCTTC. V gene TRBV10-3 combines with J gene TRBJ1-2; the match to TRBD1 covers 12 bases. Germline loops: CDR1 ENHRY, CDR2 SYGVKD. J gave up 0 bases and V 3 bases, and 5 bases lay outside the gene matches. This CDR3 region has 17 residues.

The chain recombines TRBV11-3 with TRBJ2-7; TRBD1 aligns across 10 bases. CDR1 is SGHNT and CDR2 is YENEEA in the germline V gene. This CDR3 spans 14 amino acids. V shed 2 bases, J shed 6 bases, and the junction held 4 bases outside the gene matches. CDR3 amino acids: CASSLSDRGGEQYF. CDR3 bases: TGTGCCAGCAGCTTATCGGACAGGGGGGGCGAGCAGTACTTC.